What follows describes a single T cell receptor beta chain. The data derive from a study of blood T cells in healthy people across ages. Total RNA amounts of at least 5 micrograms were extracted per sample. Trimming removed 3 bases at V and 0 bases at J, with 17 bases between. The germline CDR1 and CDR2 sequences are DFQATT and SNEGSKA (reference sequence). The CDR3 length is 16 residues. Primers used in a second PCR of about 7 to 12 cycles were a sample-barcoded 5' primer and a J-beta primer mix. TCRdb re-called the 5' RACE reads with MiXCR, one entry per CDR3 protein. This sample has 700,000 to 800,000 distinct CDR3 sequences, with more than 40% found just once.

The sequence came from a woman between 55 and 75 years old in good health. The rearrangement links TRBV20-1 to TRBJ1-1; D is unresolved. Sequencing was performed on blood. The CDR3 nucleotides are TGCAGTGCTAGGATAGATCGGGGAGAGGTGAACACTGAAGCTTTCTTT. Translation: CSARIDRGEVNTEAFF.